This entry describes one T cell receptor (beta chain). The antigen is undetermined. Clinical Activity Scores of at least 3, NOSPECS grades of at least 4 and durations under 3 months characterized ophthalmopathy patients. The sample originates from a study of T cells in Graves' hyperthyroidism and ophthalmopathy. Study results and caveats: Through a model of 13 V-J features, ophthalmopathy was separated from stable hyperthyroidism.

The CDR3 contains 12 residues. V lost 8 bases and J 4 bases, leaving 9 bases between the germline ends. Germline CDR1 is SNHLY and CDR2 is FYNNEI. Amplified TCR beta CDR3 regions derived from RNA transcripts. HTBI primers were employed in a first-round RT-PCR of the TCR CDR3. TCRdb called the multiplex PCR reads again in MiXCR, with one record for every CDR3 protein. Found here are around 520,000 distinct CDR3 sequences, roughly a quarter of them singletons; the top ten hold roughly 10%. Input material: blood. The chain couples TRBV2 to TRBJ1-5; D gene unclear. The sequence derives from a woman in her 30s with Graves' ophthalmopathy. The CDR3 coding sequence is TGTGCCAGCCGATACCCTAATCAGCCCCAGCATTTT. Translation gives CASRYPNQPQHF.